This TCR beta chain was captured in a study of blood T cell repertoires in COVID-19. Measured with immunoSEQ multiplex PCR; TCRdb has only the in-frame clones, and not every one. The sample lists about 97,000 clones, 85% to 90% occurring once. Germline V lookup: CDR1 LNHDA, CDR2 SQIVND (reference sequence). This CDR3 spans 15 amino acids. V lost 8 bases, J lost 0 bases, and 7 bases stayed unmatched. Specimen: peripheral blood. The J gene is TRBJ1-3, the V gene TRBV19, with 7 bases lining up with TRBD1. This receptor was identified in a human donor in a cohort sampled during active COVID-19. For the CDR3, the DNA is TGTGCCAGTTCCGGGACAGATACCTCTGGAAACACCATATATTTT. It codes for CASSGTDTSGNTIYF.